This TCR beta chain was identified during a study of T-cell memory formation after mild COVID-19. The authors produced TCR alpha and TCR beta cDNA libraries with sample barcodes and UMIs by 5'RACE using constant-segment primers. One entry per CDR3 protein, called by TCRdb with MiXCR from the 5' RACE reads. Here the sample spans more than 250,000 distinct CDR3 sequences, about 16% being singletons. This clonotype occurred a few times. What it recognizes is unknown. General study results and limits: CD4+ contracting clones lay mainly in CM and EM, CD8+ ones in EMRA.

This receptor was taken from a man aged 18 to 29 who had mild COVID-19 (a few samples of this study predate the infection). Cell type and time point are not known. Sequencing was performed on PBMCs or a T cell subset sorted from them (not recorded which).

CDR3 sequence (DNA): TGTGCCAGCAGCCAATCGAGTGACAGGTACACCGGGGAGCTGTTTTTT. The encoded protein is CASSQSSDRYTGELFF. The rearrangement links TRBV4-2 to TRBJ2-2, with D perhaps TRBD1 (6 bases). CDR3 length: 16 residues. V was cut by 2 bases and J by 3 bases, with 13 bases left in between. The germline gives CDR1 LGHNA, CDR2 YNFKEQ.